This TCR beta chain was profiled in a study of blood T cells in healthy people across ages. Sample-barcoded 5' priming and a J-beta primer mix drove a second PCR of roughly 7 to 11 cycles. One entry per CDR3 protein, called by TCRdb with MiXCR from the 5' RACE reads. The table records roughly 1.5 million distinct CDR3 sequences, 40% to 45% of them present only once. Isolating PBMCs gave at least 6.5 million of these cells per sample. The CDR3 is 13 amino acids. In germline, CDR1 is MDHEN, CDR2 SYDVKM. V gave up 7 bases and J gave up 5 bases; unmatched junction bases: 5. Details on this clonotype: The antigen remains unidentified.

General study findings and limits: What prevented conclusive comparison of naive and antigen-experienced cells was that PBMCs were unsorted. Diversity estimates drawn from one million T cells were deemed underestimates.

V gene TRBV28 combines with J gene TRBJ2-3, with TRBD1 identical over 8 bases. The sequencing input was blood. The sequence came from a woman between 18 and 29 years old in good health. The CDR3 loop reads CASKTTGVDTQYF. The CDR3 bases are TGTGCCAGCAAAACGACAGGGGTAGATACGCAGTATTTT. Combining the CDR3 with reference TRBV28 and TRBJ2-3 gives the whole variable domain DVKVTQSSRYLVKRTGEKVFLECVQDMDHENMFWYRQDPGLGLRLIYFSYDVKMKEKGDIPEGYSVSREKKERFSLILESASTNQTSMYLCASKTTGVDTQYFGPGTRLTVL.